A selection of T cell receptor beta chains follows, all from one sample in a study of blood T cell repertoires in COVID-19. Here immunoSEQ multiplex PCR was the method, and the copy in TCRdb shows in-frame clones only, minus some. This table has around 280,000 clones, roughly 86% appearing once. Sample: peripheral blood. All receptors derive from a man between 65 and 85 years old with acute or convalescent COVID-19. CDR3s include the opening cysteine and the closing phenylalanine or tryptophan.

CDR3 protein	J gene	V gene
CASSWDRFRYGYTF	TRBJ1-2	TRBV6-2/TRBV6-3
CASISARGQGAQPQHF	TRBJ1-5	TRBV28
CASLRKGTDKNSPLHF	TRBJ1-6	TRBV2
CASSEFQGTGNTIYF	TRBJ1-3	TRBV10-2
CASSYSSGEYEQYF	TRBJ2-7	TRBV6-6
CASSLTGAGETQYF	TRBJ2-5	TRBV5-1
CATSDDPFRGWGLAGGVRTGELFF	TRBJ2-2	TRBV24-1
CASRPPGGNTEAFF	TRBJ1-1	TRBV5-6
CASSQARLNTEAFF	TRBJ1-1	TRBV4-2
CASSSQTGLTDTQYF	TRBJ2-3	TRBV7-2
CASSYPGGGNQPQHF	TRBJ1-5	TRBV6-6
CASSITSGRTYEQYF	TRBJ2-7	TRBV7-2
CATRMGGRGLNTEAFF	TRBJ1-1	TRBV24-1
CASSIQGTNEKLFF	TRBJ1-4	TRBV7-2
CASSTPVGGVGGQPQHF	TRBJ1-5	TRBV2
CASSQDSGGNSGYTF	TRBJ1-2	TRBV3-1/TRBV3-2
CASSQDGRVGGEQYF	TRBJ2-7	TRBV4-3
CGRAGEVGNTIYF	TRBJ1-3	TRBV30
CASSPRTGGMNTEAFF	TRBJ1-1	TRBV11-2
CASSHRRWGGTNTEAFF	TRBJ1-1	TRBV3-1/TRBV3-2
CASSQERTQYF	TRBJ2-5	TRBV3-1/TRBV3-2
CASSLVTGGILGETQYF	TRBJ2-5	TRBV5-6
CSASLGGIGEQYF	TRBJ2-7	TRBV20-1
CASSTQLAGAYNEQFF	TRBJ2-1	TRBV19
CASSLQGAYEQYF	TRBJ2-7	TRBV28
CASSRKTGGGNTIYF	TRBJ1-3	TRBV4-3
CASSSRQGNEQFF	TRBJ2-1	TRBV11-2
CASSRELAGVLRTTDTQYF	TRBJ2-3	TRBV6-2/TRBV6-3
CASSPPYQGDLDTGELFF	TRBJ2-2	TRBV27
CASSASTGSGYGYTF	TRBJ1-2	TRBV9
CASSFRLGEHTEAFF	TRBJ1-1	TRBV5-4
CASSYPRYNEQFF	TRBJ2-1	TRBV6-2/TRBV6-3
CASNSRREQYF	TRBJ2-7	TRBV6-5
CASSADGDNSPLHF	TRBJ1-6	TRBV6-5
CASRLRDRDSYNSPLHF	TRBJ1-6	TRBV12-2
CASSKSKGLLTF	TRBJ1-2	TRBV21-1
CASSQASRNQPQHF	TRBJ1-5	TRBV3-1/TRBV3-2
CASKGQGSTNIQYF	TRBJ2-4	TRBV19
CSARSNVLTF	TRBJ2-6	TRBV20-1
CASSRSQGRTEAFF	TRBJ1-1	TRBV4-3
CASSMQAGGKTEAFF	TRBJ1-1	TRBV19
CASSVASGGDTQYF	TRBJ2-3	TRBV9
CASSPRQGHEKLFF	TRBJ1-4	TRBV9
CASSPEGQGAPLNSPLHF	TRBJ1-6	TRBV5-1
CAWMRPFGQYF	TRBJ2-7	TRBV30